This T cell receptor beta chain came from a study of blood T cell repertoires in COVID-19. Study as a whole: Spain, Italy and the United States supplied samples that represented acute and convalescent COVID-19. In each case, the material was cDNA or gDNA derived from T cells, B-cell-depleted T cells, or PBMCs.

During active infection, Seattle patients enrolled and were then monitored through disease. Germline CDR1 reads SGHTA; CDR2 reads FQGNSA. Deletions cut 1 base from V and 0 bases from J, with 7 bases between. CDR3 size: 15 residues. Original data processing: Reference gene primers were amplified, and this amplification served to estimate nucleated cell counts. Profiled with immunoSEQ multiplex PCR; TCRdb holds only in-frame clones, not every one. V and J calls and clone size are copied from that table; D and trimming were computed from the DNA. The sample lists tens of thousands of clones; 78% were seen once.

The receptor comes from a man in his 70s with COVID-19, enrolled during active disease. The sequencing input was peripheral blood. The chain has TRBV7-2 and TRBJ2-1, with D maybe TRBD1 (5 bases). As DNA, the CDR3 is TGTGCCAGCAGCTTAGACAGGAGCTCCTACAATGAGCAGTTCTTC. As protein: CASSLDRSSYNEQFF.